This T cell receptor beta chain was captured in a study of breast tumors, draining lymph nodes, adjacent tissues. TCRdb passed the multiplex PCR reads through MiXCR, listing each CDR3 protein once. The table includes 100,000 or so distinct CDR3 sequences, less than 25% detected once. The study, taken as a whole, reports: Tumor T cell lymph node origin was a supported hypothesis, not proven.

This clonotype showed up just a few times. What it recognizes is unknown. Breast cancer patients provided tissue from their axillary draining lymph nodes. This receptor was taken from a female donor with breast cancer. Some clones in this sample may be carry-over from other donors' samples. Sequencing was carried out using axillary lymph node tissue.

The DNA of the CDR3 is TGTGCCAGCAGACCCTGGTCGGGCGGGATGAACAATGAGCAGTTCTTC. Its translation: CASRPWSGGMNNEQFF. This rearrangement joins TRBV6-1 to TRBJ2-1, with D possibly being TRBD2 (6 bases). There are 16 residues in the CDR3. Germline loops: CDR1 MNHNS, CDR2 SASEGT. Trimming cost V 6 bases and J 5 bases, with 20 bases left between them.